These 16 T cell receptor beta chains share one sample of origin, sequenced in a study of CXCR3-negative and CXCR3-positive naive CD8 T cells. UMI-labeled TRB cDNA libraries were prepared by 5' RACE. No DNA is given; TCRdb re-called the 5' RACE reads and lists each CDR3 protein once. The sample's table shows 100,000 to 150,000 distinct CDR3 sequences. Sequenced input: naive CXCR3- CD8+ T cells from blood. Subset described: CD45RO-CCR7+CD27+CD95- naive CD8+ T cells lacking CXCR3 (TNR3-). The source is a human donor in good health. Some clones in this sample may be carry-over from other donors' samples.

The V and J genes are TRBV5-6 and TRBJ2-1. There are 14 residues in the CDR3. In germline, CDR1 is SGHDT, CDR2 YYEEEE. The CDR3 loop reads CASSTILKSNEQFF.

This chain's CDR3 is CSASGRGDQPQHF. This rearrangement joins TRBV20-1 to TRBJ1-5. The germline V gene encodes CDR1 DFQATT and CDR2 SNEGSKA (reference sequence). The length of the CDR3 is 13 residues.

The rearrangement links TRBV7-3 to TRBJ2-3; TCRdb returns TRBD2, unconfirmable since there is no DNA. CDR1 is SGHTA, CDR2 FQGTGA, per germline. This CDR3 spans 13 amino acids. The CDR3 loop reads CASSSLPRDTQYF.

The chain uses TRBV14 and TRBJ2-7. The CDR3 extends over 11 amino acids. Germline loops: CDR1 SGHDN, CDR2 FVKESK. The chain's CDR3 is CASSQGFEQYF.

V gene TRBV27 combines with J gene TRBJ2-1; TCRdb lists TRBD1, though no DNA is available to test this call. Germline assignment: CDR1 MNHEY and CDR2 SMNVEV (reference sequence). The length of the CDR3 is 12 residues. The chain's CDR3 is CASSPTGSEQFF.

This chain connects TRBV20-1 to TRBJ1-5; TCRdb reports TRBD1, a call that lacks DNA to check it against. This CDR3 is 13 amino acids long. Looked up from germline, CDR1 is DFQATT and CDR2 is SNEGSKA (reference sequence). CDR3 in amino acids: CSTRQGESQPQHF.

J is TRBJ2-1 and V is TRBV5-5; TCRdb gives TRBD1 as the D gene, but with no DNA this cannot be confirmed. The CDR3 contains 15 residues. Germline loops: CDR1 SGHKS, CDR2 YYEKEE (reference sequence). The CDR3 sequence is CASSPDRGHYNEQFF.

The chain employs TRBV7-6 and TRBJ2-7; the D call from TCRdb, TRBD2, cannot be confirmed without DNA. This CDR3 contains 16 residues. CDR1 and CDR2 from the germline V gene are SGHVS and FNYEAQ. The CDR3 spells CASSLNRDYPSYEQYF.

CDR3 residues: CASSLVAGSGTGELFF. The chain uses TRBV2 and TRBJ2-2; TCRdb's D call, TRBD1, is unchecked because there is no DNA. The CDR3 is made up of 16 amino acids. Germline-derived CDR1 and CDR2 are SNHLY and FYNNEI.

The chain links TRBV19 to TRBJ2-2. This CDR3 region has 12 residues. Germline lookup yields CDR1 LNHDA and CDR2 SQIVND (reference sequence). CDR3 in amino acids: CASSMSPGELFF.

Here the CDR3 reads CAIQRTGQHYEQYF. The chain recombines TRBV28 with TRBJ2-7; with no DNA, the TCRdb D assignment of TRBD1 cannot be verified. CDR1 is MDHEN and CDR2 is SYDVKM in the germline V gene. This CDR3 comprises 14 residues.

The chain has TRBV29-1 and TRBJ2-2. The length of the CDR3 is 13 residues. CDR1 is SQVTM and CDR2 is ANQGSEA in the germline V gene. The CDR3 protein is CSVSSTNTGELFF.

The chain combines TRBV6-2 or TRBV6-3 with TRBJ2-1; there is no DNA to check the TCRdb D call of TRBD1. The CDR3 is 15 residues long. Germline lookup yields CDR1 MNHEY and CDR2 SVGEGT. CDR3: CASSAGTGAYNEQFF.

The V call is TRBV4-2, the J call TRBJ2-7; TCRdb's assignment of TRBD2 cannot be checked, as there is no DNA. CDR3 size: 18 residues. Germline CDR1 LGHNA, CDR2 YNFKEQ. Here the CDR3 reads CASSQALLGREELYEQYF.

The chain links TRBV4-3 to TRBJ1-5. Germline assignment: CDR1 LGHNA and CDR2 YSLEER. This CDR3 has 16 amino acids. The CDR3 sequence: CASSQDRMPGNQPQHF.

The chain has TRBV2 and TRBJ2-7. CDR1 is SNHLY and CDR2 is FYNNEI in the germline V gene. This CDR3 region has 11 residues. CDR3 protein: CASSDSYEQYF.